This T cell receptor (beta chain) was identified in a study of identical twins. In its sample, this clonotype was seen a few times. TCRdb used MiXCR to reprocess the 5' RACE reads, holding one entry per CDR3 protein. This table holds approximately 500,000 distinct CDR3 sequences, around 15% found once. The junction had 6 bases not matched to a gene; V was cut back by 2 bases and J by 5 bases. CDR1 LGHDT and CDR2 YNNKEL come from the germline V gene (reference sequence). The CDR3 runs 16 residues. The same sample was also studied in work on yellow fever vaccine responses in identical twins.

The sequence derives from a woman aged 18-29 years in good health. Specimen: CD4+ T cells sorted from blood. The chain joins TRBV3-1 to TRBJ2-3, with 11 bases fitting TRBD1. CDR3 DNA: TGTGCCAGCAGCCAAAGGACAGGGGGCGTATTAGATACGCAGTATTTT. It yields the protein CASSQRTGGVLDTQYF.